These 5 T cell receptor beta chains were sequenced from one sample in a study of beta chain features in type 1 diabetes. Notes on the study in general: All four CD4+ subsets of Type 1 diabetes patients contained TCRB CDR3s that were moderately but significantly shorter.

Sequencing targeted expressed TCRB transcripts, as all isolated RNA had been reverse transcribed. Profiled with immunoSEQ multiplex PCR; TCRdb holds only in-frame clones, not every one. The data show roughly 180,000 clones, around 7.9% seen once. No antigen is known for these receptors. Sequencing was carried out using central memory CD4+ T cells from blood. The receptors stem from a man between 18 and 29 years old with type 1 diabetes.

This clone came up a few times. This sequence joins TRBV7-8 and TRBJ1-1, with D maybe TRBD1 (5 bases). Germline V gives CDR1 SGHVS, CDR2 FQNEAQ. The CDR3 runs 12 residues. Trimming shortened V by 3 bases and J by 10 bases, and 12 bases separated the two germline ends. CDR3 nucleotide sequence: TGTGCCAGCAGCTTCTCTAGGGGCGGAGCTTTCTTT. It specifies CASSFSRGGAFF.

The rearrangement joins TRBV5-1 to TRBJ1-1, with D perhaps matching TRBD1 (6 bases). The CDR3 contains 15 residues. Trimming shortened V by 5 bases and J by 4 bases, and 18 bases separated the two germline ends. CDR1 is SGHRS, CDR2 YFSETQ, per germline. CDR3 DNA: TGCGCCAGCAGACTAAACCAGGGGTTCGGCACTGAAGCTTTCTTT. It yields the protein CASRLNQGFGTEAFF.

This clone was seen at least ten times. This CDR3 is CASSPTGQGTDTQYF. CDR3 DNA: TGTGCCAGCAGCCCAACCGGACAGGGCACAGATACGCAGTATTTT. The chain links TRBV9 to TRBJ2-3; TRBD1 matches at 7 bases. Germline loops: CDR1 SGDLS, CDR2 YYNGEE. The V and J ends lost 4 bases and 1 base, in that order; junction bases with no gene match: 6. CDR3 length equals 15 residues.

A few counts support this clone. The V gene is TRBV30, the J gene TRBJ1-1; 8 nucleotides match TRBD1. This CDR3 comprises 12 residues. Germline lookup yields CDR1 GTSNPN and CDR2 SVGIG (reference sequence). V lost 3 bases, J lost 4 bases, and 1 base stayed unmatched. CDR3 protein: CAWRTGVTEAFF. In nucleotides, the CDR3 is TGTGCCTGGAGGACAGGGGTCACTGAAGCTTTCTTT.

The CDR3: CAWQAGGPGDTQYF. Here the CDR3 DNA reads TGTGCCTGGCAAGCGGGAGGGCCCGGAGATACGCAGTATTTT. V and J are TRBV30 and TRBJ2-3; the match to TRBD2 covers 10 bases. This CDR3 region has 14 residues. The germline V gene encodes CDR1 GTSNPN and CDR2 SVGIG (reference sequence). Germline trimming cut 5 bases from V and 5 bases from J; bases unmatched to any gene: 7.